The clone carrying this T cell receptor beta chain was seen only once. Produced via immunoSEQ multiplex PCR; TCRdb's table is partial and in-frame only. This repertoire shows 180,000 or so clones, roughly 84% found once; its top ten account for 1.2%. This entry is derived from a study of blood T cell repertoires in COVID-19. Study summary: The United States, Italy and Spain were the sources of the acute and convalescent COVID-19 samples.

Participant age was about 18 to 95 years, and participants resided in around 24 US areas. Participants had their cohort set by participant-reported clinical history. The receptor was derived from a human donor with acute COVID-19. The donor label of this sample is uncertain. The sequencing input was PBMCs or T cells enriched from blood (not recorded which).

The CDR3 protein is CASRQSAGYTF. The CDR3 coding sequence is TGTGCCAGTCGACAGTCCGCTGGCTACACCTTC. The V and J genes are TRBV19 and TRBJ1-2, with D perhaps matching TRBD1 (5 bases). Trimming took 8 bases from V and 7 from J, leaving 11 bases between them. The CDR3 extends over 11 amino acids. CDR1 is LNHDA and CDR2 is SQIVND in the germline V gene (reference sequence).